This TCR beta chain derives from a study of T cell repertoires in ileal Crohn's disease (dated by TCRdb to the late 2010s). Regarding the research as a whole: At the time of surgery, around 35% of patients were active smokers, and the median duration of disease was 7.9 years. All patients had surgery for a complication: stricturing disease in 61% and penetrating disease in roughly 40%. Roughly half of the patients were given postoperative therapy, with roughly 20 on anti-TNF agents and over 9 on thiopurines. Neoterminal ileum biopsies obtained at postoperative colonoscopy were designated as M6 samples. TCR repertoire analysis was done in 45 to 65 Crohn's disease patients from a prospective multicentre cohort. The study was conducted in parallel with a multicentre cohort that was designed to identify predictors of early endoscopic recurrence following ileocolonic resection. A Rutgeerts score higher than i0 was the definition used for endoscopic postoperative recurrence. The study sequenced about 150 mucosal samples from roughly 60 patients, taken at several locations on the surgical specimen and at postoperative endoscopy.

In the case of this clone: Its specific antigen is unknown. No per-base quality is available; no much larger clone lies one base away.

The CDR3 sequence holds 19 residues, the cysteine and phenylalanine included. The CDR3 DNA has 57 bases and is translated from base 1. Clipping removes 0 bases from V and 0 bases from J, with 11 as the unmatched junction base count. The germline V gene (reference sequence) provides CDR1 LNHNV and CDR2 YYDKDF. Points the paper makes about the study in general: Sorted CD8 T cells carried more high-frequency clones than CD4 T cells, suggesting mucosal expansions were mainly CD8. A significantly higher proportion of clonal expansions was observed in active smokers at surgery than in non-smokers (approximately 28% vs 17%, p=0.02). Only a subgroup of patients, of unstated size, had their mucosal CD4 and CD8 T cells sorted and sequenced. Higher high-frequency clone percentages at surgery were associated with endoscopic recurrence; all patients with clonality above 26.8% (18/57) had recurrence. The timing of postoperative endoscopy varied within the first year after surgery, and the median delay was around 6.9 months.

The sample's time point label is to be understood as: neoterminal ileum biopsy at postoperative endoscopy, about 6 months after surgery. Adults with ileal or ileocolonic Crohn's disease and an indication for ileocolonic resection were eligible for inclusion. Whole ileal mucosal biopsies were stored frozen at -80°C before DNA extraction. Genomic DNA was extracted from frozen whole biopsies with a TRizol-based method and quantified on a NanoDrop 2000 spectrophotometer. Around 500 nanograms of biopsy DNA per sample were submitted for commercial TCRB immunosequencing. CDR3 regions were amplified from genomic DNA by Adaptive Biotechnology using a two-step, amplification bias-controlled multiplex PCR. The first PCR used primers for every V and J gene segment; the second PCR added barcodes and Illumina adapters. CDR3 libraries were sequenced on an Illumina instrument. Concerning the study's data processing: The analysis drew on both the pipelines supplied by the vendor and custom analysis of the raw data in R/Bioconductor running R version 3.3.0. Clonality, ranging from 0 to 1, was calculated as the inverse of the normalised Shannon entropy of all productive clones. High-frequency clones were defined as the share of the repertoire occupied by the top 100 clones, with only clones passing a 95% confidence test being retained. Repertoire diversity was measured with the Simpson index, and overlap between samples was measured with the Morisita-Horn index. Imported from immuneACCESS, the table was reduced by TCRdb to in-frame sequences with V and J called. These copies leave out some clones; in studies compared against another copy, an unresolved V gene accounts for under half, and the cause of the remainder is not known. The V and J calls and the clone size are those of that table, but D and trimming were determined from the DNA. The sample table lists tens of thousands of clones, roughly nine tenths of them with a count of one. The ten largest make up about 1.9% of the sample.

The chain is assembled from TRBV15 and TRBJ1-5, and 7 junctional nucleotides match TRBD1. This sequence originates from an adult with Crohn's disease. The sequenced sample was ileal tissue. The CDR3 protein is CATSRDSLRDSYSNQPQHF. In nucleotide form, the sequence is TGTGCCACCAGCAGAGACTCACTCCGGGACAGCTATAGCAATCAGCCCCAGCATTTT.